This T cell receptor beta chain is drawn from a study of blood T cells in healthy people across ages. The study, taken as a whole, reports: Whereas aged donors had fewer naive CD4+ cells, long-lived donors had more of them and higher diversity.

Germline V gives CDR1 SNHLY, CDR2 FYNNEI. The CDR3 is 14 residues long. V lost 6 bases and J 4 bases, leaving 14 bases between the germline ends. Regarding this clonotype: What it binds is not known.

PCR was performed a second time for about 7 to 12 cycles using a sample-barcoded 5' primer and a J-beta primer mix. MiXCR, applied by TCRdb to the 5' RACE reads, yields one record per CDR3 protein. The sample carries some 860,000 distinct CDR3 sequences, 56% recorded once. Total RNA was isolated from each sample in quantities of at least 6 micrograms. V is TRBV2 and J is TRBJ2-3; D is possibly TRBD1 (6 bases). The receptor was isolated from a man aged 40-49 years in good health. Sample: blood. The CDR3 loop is CASSRQGSSDTQYF. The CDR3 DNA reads TGTGCCAGCAGCCGCCAGGGGTCGTCAGATACGCAGTATTTT.